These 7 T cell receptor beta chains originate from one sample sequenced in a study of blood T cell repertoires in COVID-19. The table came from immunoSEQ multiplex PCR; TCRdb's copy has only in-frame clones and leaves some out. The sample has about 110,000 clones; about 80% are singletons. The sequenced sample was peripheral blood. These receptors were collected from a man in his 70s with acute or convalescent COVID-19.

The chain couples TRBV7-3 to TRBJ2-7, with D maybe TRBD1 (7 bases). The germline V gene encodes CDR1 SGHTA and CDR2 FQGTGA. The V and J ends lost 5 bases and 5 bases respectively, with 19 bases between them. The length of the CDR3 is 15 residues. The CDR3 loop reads CASSQTGWSGDEQYF. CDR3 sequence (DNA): TGTGCCAGCAGCCAGACAGGGTGGTCGGGGGACGAGCAGTACTTC.

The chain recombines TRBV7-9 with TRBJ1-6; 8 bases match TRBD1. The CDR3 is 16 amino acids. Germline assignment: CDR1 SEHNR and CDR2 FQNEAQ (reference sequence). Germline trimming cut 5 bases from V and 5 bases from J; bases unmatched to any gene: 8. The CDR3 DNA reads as TGTGCCAGCAGCCTGGCAGGGGGCGGCAATAATTCACCCCTCCACTTT. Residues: CASSLAGGGNNSPLHF.

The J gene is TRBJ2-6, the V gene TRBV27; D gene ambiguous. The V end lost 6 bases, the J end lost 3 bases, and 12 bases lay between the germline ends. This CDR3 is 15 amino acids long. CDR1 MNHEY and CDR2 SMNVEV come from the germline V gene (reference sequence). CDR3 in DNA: TGTGCCAGCAGCGAAGCCCCGGGTGGGGCCAACGTCCTGACTTTC. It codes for CASSEAPGGANVLTF.

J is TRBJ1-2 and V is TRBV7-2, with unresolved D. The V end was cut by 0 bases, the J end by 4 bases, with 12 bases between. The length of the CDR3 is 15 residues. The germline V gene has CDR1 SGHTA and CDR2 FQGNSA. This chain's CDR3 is CASSLATGSSYGYTF. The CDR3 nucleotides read TGTGCCAGCAGCTTAGCGACTGGCAGCAGCTATGGCTACACCTTC. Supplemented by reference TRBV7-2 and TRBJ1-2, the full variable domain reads GAGVSQSPSNKVTEKGKDVELRCDPISGHTALYWYRQSLGQGLEFLIYFQGNSAPDKSGLPSDRFSAERTGGSVSTLTIQRTQQEDSAVYLCASSLATGSSYGYTFGSGTRLTVV.

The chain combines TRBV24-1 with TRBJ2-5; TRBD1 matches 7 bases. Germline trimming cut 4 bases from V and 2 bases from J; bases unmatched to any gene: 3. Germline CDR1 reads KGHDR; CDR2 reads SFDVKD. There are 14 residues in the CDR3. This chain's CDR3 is CATSESGGQETQYF. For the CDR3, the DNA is TGTGCCACCAGTGAATCAGGGGGACAAGAGACCCAGTACTTC.

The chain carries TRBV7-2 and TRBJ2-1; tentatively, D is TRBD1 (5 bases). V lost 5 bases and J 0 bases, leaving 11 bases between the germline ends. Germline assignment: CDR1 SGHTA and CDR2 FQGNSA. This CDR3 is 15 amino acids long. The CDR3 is CASSLDSSSYNEQFF. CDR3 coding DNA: TGTGCCAGCAGCCTCGACAGCTCCTCCTACAATGAGCAGTTCTTC.

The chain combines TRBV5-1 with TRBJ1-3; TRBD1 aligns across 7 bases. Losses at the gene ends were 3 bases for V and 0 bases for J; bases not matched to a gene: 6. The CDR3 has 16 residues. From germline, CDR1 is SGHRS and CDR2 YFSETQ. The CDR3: CASSWGTGDSGNTIYF. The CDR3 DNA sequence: TGCGCCAGCAGCTGGGGTACAGGGGACTCTGGAAACACCATATATTTT. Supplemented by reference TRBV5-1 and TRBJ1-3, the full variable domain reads KAGVTQTPRYLIKTRGQQVTLSCSPISGHRSVSWYQQTPGQGLQFLFEYFSETQRNKGNFPGRFSGRQFSNSRSEMNVSTLELGDSALYLCASSWGTGDSGNTIYFGEGSWLTVV.